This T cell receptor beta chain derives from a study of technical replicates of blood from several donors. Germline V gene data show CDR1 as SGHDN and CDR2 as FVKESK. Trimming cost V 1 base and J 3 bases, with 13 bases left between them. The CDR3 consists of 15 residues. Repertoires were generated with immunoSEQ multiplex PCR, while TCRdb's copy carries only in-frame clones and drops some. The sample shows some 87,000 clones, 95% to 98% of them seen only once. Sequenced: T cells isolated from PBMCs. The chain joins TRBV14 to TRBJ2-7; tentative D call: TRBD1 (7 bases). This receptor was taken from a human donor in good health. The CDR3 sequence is CASSQVTGEDYEQYF. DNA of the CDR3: TGTGCCAGCAGCCAAGTAACAGGGGAGGACTACGAGCAGTACTTC.